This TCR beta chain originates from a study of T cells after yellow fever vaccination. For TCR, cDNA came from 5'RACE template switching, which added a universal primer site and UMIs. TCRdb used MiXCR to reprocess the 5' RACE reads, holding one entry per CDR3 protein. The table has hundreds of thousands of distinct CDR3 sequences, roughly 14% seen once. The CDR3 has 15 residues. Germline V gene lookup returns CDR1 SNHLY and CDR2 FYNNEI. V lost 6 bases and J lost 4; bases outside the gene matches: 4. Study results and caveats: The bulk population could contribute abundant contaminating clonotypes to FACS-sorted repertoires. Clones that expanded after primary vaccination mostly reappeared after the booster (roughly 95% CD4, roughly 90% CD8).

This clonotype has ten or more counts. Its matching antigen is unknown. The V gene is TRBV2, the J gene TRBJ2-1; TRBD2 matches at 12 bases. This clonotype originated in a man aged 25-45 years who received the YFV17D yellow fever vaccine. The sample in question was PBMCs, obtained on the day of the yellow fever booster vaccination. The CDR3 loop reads CASSRTSGIYNEQFF. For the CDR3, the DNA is TGTGCCAGCAGCAGGACTAGCGGGATTTACAATGAGCAGTTCTTC. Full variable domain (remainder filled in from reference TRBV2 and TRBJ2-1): EPEVTQTPSHQVTQMGQEVILRCVPISNHLYFYWYRQILGQKVEFLVSFYNNEISEKSEIFDDQFSVERPDGSNFTLKIRSTKLEDSAMYFCASSRTSGIYNEQFFGPGTRLTVL.